Described below is a single T cell receptor beta chain sequence and its context. Germline V gives CDR1 SGHTA, CDR2 FQGNSA. The CDR3 consists of 15 residues. Trimming stripped 3 bases from V and 0 bases from J, with 12 bases between. The sample originates from a study of T cell responses to AZD1222 COVID-19 vaccine. The data were produced by immunoSEQ multiplex PCR, yet TCRdb's version contains in-frame clones alone and is incomplete. The repertoire includes 150,000 to 200,000 clones, around 90% of them detected once, and roughly 4% sits in the top ten. The material was peripheral blood, obtained 28 days after the second dose of the MenACWY control vaccine. The chain uses TRBV7-2 and TRBJ2-7; perhaps D is TRBD1 or TRBD2 (5 bases each). The TCR sequence derives from an adult who received the MenACWY meningococcal vaccine as a control. CDR3 in DNA: TGTGCCAGCAGCTTCGGGACCGTCAGCTCCTACGAGCAGTACTTC. Protein: CASSFGTVSSYEQYF.